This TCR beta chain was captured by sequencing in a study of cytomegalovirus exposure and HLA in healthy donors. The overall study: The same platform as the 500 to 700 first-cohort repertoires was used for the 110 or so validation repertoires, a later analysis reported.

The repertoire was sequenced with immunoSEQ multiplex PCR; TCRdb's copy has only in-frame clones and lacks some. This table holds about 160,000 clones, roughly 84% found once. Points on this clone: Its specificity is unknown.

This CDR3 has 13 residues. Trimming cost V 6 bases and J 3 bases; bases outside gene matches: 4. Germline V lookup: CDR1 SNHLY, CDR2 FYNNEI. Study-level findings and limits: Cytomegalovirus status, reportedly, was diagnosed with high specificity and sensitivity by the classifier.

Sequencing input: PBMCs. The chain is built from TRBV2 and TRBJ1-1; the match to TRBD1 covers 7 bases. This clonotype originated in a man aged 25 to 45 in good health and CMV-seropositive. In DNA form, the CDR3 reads TGTGCCAGCAGGAGGGGGCTAGACACTGAAGCTTTCTTT. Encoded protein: CASRRGLDTEAFF.